This entry concerns a single TCR beta chain. Its matching antigen is unknown. The CDR3 runs to 17 residues. Trimming took 4 bases from V and 5 from J, leaving 20 bases between them. Per germline, CDR1 KGHSH and CDR2 LQKENI. These data belong to a study of cytomegalovirus exposure and HLA in healthy donors. Findings and limits, study-wide: HLA alleles showed associations with about 17,000 TCR beta sequences in a later analysis, at a 0.05 false discovery rate. Sequencing depth across donors, presence/absence analyses assumed, was roughly uniform.

In the PCR, 60 Vbeta and 13 Jbeta primers were used. Sequenced by immunoSEQ multiplex PCR; TCRdb stores in-frame clones only, minus some. In total, the table holds some 71,000 clones. Material: PBMCs. The sequence came from a woman between 25 and 40 years old in good health and CMV-seronegative. The chain employs TRBV18 and TRBJ2-2; TRBD2 might be the D (5 bases). CDR3 DNA sequence: TGTGCCAGCTCACTTTACATTGCCAGGCCGGGAACCGGGGAGCTGTTTTTT. It translates to CASSLYIARPGTGELFF.